This T cell receptor (beta chain) was documented in a study of regulatory T cells in long-lasting Graves disease. CDR3 size: 15 residues. Described time point: persistent/refractory GD, antithyroid drugs over 5 years with positive TRAb. From PBMCs, RNA was extracted and then used to make the TCR library. Library construction for TCR beta used iRepertoire HTBI primers and Arm-PCR of CDR3 regions. MiXCR, run by TCRdb on the multiplex PCR reads, gives a single entry per CDR3 protein. This sample has some 420,000 distinct CDR3 sequences, with about 20% found just once. About this clonotype: Its antigen is undetermined.

Study-level findings and limits: Reduced TCR diversity was observed in persistent Graves' patients versus newly diagnosed patients.

This sequence joins TRBV3-2 and TRBJ2-7. TRBV3-2 is given as a pseudogene. The TCR was taken from a female donor with Graves disease. Sequencing used peripheral blood mononuclear cells (PBMCs), obtained when the disease was refractory, from a patient treated with antithyroid drugs. For the CDR3, the DNA is TGTGCCAGCAGCCAAGGAAGGCCTACAAACTACGAGCAGTACTTC. Translation: CASSQGRPTNYEQYF.